These T cell receptor beta chains were read from a single sample in a study of T cells after yellow fever vaccination. TCRdb used MiXCR to reprocess the 5' RACE reads, holding one entry per CDR3 protein. This sample yields fewer than 450,000 distinct CDR3 sequences, of which approximately 10% are seen a single time; roughly 18% belongs to the top ten. The sample consisted of PBMCs, taken on the day of the first yellow fever vaccination. The source of these receptors is a man between 18 and 35 years old who received the YFV17D yellow fever vaccine. Both conserved end residues are part of each CDR3. A D gene is named only where the DNA matches it firmly. Clone sizes are given selectively: once, few, many, or a class where the clone is expanded.

j_call v_call clone_size d_call cdr3_aa cdr3_nt
TRBJ2-2 TRBV4-1 few TRBD1 CASSPGTGSGESNTGELFF TGCGCCAGCAGCCCGGGGACAGGGAGCGGAGAATCGAACACCGGGGAGCTGTTTTTT
TRBJ1-2 TRBV7-9 few - CASSHEAGGYTF TGTGCCAGCAGCCATGAGGCGGGGGGCTACACCTTC
TRBJ2-1 TRBV7-3 few - CASSLIGSGSVEQFF TGTGCCAGCAGCTTAATTGGTAGCGGTTCAGTTGAGCAGTTCTTC
TRBJ2-1 TRBV7-3 - - CASSNTPGRYYNEQFF TGTGCCAGCAGCAATACTCCGGGGAGATACTACAATGAGCAGTTCTTC
TRBJ1-1 TRBV30 - - CAWSPGVAEAFF TGTGCCTGGAGTCCCGGGGTGGCTGAAGCTTTCTTT
TRBJ2-4 TRBV28 few - CASRDGLAKNIQYF TGTGCCAGCAGGGACGGACTAGCCAAAAACATTCAGTACTTC
TRBJ2-1 TRBV5-6 - TRBD1 CASRSGTGGDEQFF TGTGCCAGCAGGTCCGGGACAGGGGGCGATGAGCAGTTCTTC
TRBJ2-2 TRBV4-1 - - CASSLRKDATGELFF TGCGCCAGCAGCCTTAGAAAGGATGCCACCGGGGAGCTGTTTTTT
TRBJ1-5 TRBV20-1 few TRBD1 CSARTGGYQPQHF TGCAGTGCCAGAACAGGGGGTTATCAGCCCCAGCATTTT
TRBJ2-5 TRBV19 few - CASSIGAATQETQYF TGTGCCAGTAGTATAGGGGCAGCGACCCAAGAGACCCAGTACTTC
TRBJ2-5 TRBV20-1 many TRBD2 CSARRLAGGQETQYF TGCAGTGCTCGGCGACTAGCGGGGGGCCAAGAGACCCAGTACTTC
TRBJ1-2 TRBV12-3/TRBV12-4 many - CASSAGWSGGYTF TGTGCCAGCTCGGCAGGCTGGAGCGGTGGCTACACCTTC
TRBJ2-3 TRBV9 many - CASSGLTDTQYF TGTGCCAGCAGCGGACTCACAGATACGCAGTATTTT
TRBJ2-1 TRBV5-8 few TRBD1 CASSLEGADEQFF TGTGCCAGCAGCTTGGAGGGGGCGGATGAGCAGTTCTTC
TRBJ2-3 TRBV12-3/TRBV12-4 - - CASSFRVSGASTDTQYF TGTGCCAGCAGTTTTAGGGTGTCGGGGGCGAGCACAGATACGCAGTATTTT
TRBJ1-1 TRBV12-3/TRBV12-4 many - CASSLASNTEAFF TGTGCCAGCAGTTTGGCCAGTAACACTGAAGCTTTCTTT
TRBJ1-1 TRBV7-9 - TRBD1 CASSRQGYTEAFF TGTGCCAGCAGCCGACAGGGGTACACTGAAGCTTTCTTT
TRBJ2-5 TRBV20-1 few - CSASRVRETQYF TGCAGTGCTAGCAGGGTCCGGGAGACCCAGTACTTC
TRBJ2-5 TRBV6-1 - - CASSEVYGTPETQYF TGTGCCAGCAGTGAAGTGTACGGGACCCCAGAGACCCAGTACTTC
TRBJ1-2 TRBV5-6 - TRBD1 CASSPAGTGTAF TGTGCCAGCAGCCCGGCAGGAACAGGGACAGCCTTC
TRBJ2-1 TRBV29-1 many - CSVAVKDMGGSEQFF TGCAGCGTTGCGGTGAAGGATATGGGGGGTAGTGAGCAGTTCTTC
TRBJ2-3 TRBV18 - - CASSPDLQGDTQYF TGTGCCAGCTCACCGGACTTACAGGGCGATACGCAGTATTTT
TRBJ1-1 TRBV7-3 few - CASSLLGFDTEAFF TGTGCCAGCAGCTTACTCGGGTTTGACACTGAAGCTTTCTTT
TRBJ1-4 TRBV5-1 few TRBD1 CASRPGTGDEKLFF TGCGCCAGCAGGCCCGGGACAGGGGACGAAAAACTGTTTTTT
TRBJ2-3 TRBV5-1 - TRBD2 CASSRAGGSNTDTQYF TGCGCCTCCTCGCGAGCGGGGGGTTCAAACACAGATACGCAGTATTTT
TRBJ1-4 TRBV7-2 - - CASSRVLNEKLFF TGTGCCAGCAGCCGGGTTCTTAATGAAAAACTGTTTTTT
TRBJ2-5 TRBV6-1 many TRBD2 CASSPPPGLALETQYF TGTGCCAGCAGTCCGCCCCCGGGACTAGCTCTAGAGACCCAGTACTTC
TRBJ2-5 TRBV4-1 once - CASSQEQQMEETQNF TGCGCCAGCAGCCAAGAGCAGCAGATGGAGGAGACCCAGAACTTC
TRBJ1-3 TRBV7-2 few TRBD1 CASSTQGANPGNTIYF TGTGCCAGCAGCACACAGGGGGCAAATCCCGGAAACACCATATATTTT
TRBJ2-3 TRBV20-1 few TRBD2 CSAWGRGGFTDTQYF TGCAGTGCTTGGGGGCGGGGGGGATTCACAGATACGCAGTATTTT
TRBJ2-7 TRBV29-1 many - CSGRGTGSRQYF TGCAGCGGCCGGGGAACAGGTTCTAGGCAGTACTTC
TRBJ1-5 TRBV5-1 few - CASSLTGLGNQPQHF TGCGCCAGCAGTTTAACAGGGTTAGGGAATCAGCCCCAGCATTTT
TRBJ2-5 TRBV5-4 - - CASSLIFRGLETQYF TGTGCCAGCAGCTTGATTTTTCGGGGATTGGAGACCCAGTACTTC
TRBJ1-1 TRBV5-6 - - CASSRGGMDTEAFF TGTGCCAGCAGCAGAGGGGGAATGGACACTGAAGCTTTCTTT
TRBJ1-2 TRBV7-2 - - CASSLGAGYGYTF TGTGCCAGCAGCTTGGGGGCGGGCTATGGCTACACCTTC
TRBJ2-1 TRBV12-3/TRBV12-4 - TRBD2 CASSFGGGAGYNEQFF TGTGCCAGCAGTTTTGGCGGGGGGGCCGGCTACAATGAGCAGTTCTTC
TRBJ2-2 TRBV15 few - CATSRGPNPNTGELFF TGTGCCACCAGCAGAGGACCTAATCCGAACACCGGGGAGCTGTTTTTT
TRBJ2-1 TRBV5-1 few TRBD2 CASSVGLAGGYEQFF TGCGCCAGCAGCGTGGGACTAGCGGGGGGCTATGAGCAGTTCTTC
TRBJ1-4 TRBV4-3 few - CASSQQRQDGRQLFF TGCGCCAGCAGCCAACAACGACAGGACGGCAGGCAACTGTTTTTT
TRBJ2-7 TRBV12-3/TRBV12-4 many TRBD1 CASSKTGSPREQYF TGTGCCAGCAGCAAGACAGGGAGTCCTCGGGAGCAGTACTTC